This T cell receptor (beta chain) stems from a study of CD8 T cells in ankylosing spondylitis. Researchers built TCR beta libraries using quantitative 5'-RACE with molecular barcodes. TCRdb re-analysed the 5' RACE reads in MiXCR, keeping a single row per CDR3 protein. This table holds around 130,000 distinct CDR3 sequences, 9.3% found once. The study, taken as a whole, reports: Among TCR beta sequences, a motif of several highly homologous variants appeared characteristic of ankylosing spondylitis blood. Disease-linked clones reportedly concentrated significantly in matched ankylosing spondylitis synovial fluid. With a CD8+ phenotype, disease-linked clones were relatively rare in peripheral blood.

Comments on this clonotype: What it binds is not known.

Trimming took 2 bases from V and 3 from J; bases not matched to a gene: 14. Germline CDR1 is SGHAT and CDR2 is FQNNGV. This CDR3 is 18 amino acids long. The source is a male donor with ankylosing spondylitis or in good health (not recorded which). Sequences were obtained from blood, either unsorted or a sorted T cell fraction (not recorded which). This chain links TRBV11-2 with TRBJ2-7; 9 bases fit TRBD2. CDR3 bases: TGTGCCAGCAGCTTATGGAATAGCGGGAGTACCTATAGCTACGAGCAGTACTTC. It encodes CASSLWNSGSTYSYEQYF.